These T cell receptor beta chains were read from a single sample in a study of T-cell reconstitution after alpha-beta-depleted transplantation in children. TCRdb passed the PCR reads through MiXCR, listing each CDR3 protein once. Of around 200,000 distinct CDR3 sequences in the sample, 11% were seen once. The sequences come from PBMCs, collected before TCRalphabeta/CD19-depleted stem cell transplant. Receptors were obtained from a child less than two years old with acute myeloid leukemia, due to receive a stem cell transplant. CDR3s include the opening cysteine and the closing phenylalanine or tryptophan. A D gene is named only where the DNA matches it firmly. Clone size, where shown, is once, few, many, or a class for clones that have expanded.

j_call: TRBJ2-5
v_call: TRBV10-3
cdr3_length: 14
clone_size: many
d_call: TRBD1
cdr3_nt: TGTGCCATCGGCGGGACAGGGACTTGGGAGACCCAGTACTTC
cdr3_aa: CAIGGTGTWETQYF

j_call: TRBJ1-1
v_call: TRBV3-1
cdr3_length: 15
clone_size: many
d_call: NA
cdr3_nt: TGTGCCAGCAGCCAAGATTCCCCCGTCAACACTGAAGCTTTCTTT
cdr3_aa: CASSQDSPVNTEAFF

j_call: TRBJ2-2
v_call: TRBV6-2/TRBV6-3
cdr3_length: 15
clone_size: many
d_call: TRBD2
cdr3_nt: TGTGCCAGCACCGAGTCCGGGGGGGAAGCCGGGGAGCTGTTTTTT
cdr3_aa: CASTESGGEAGELFF

j_call: TRBJ2-3
v_call: TRBV19
cdr3_length: 14
clone_size: few
d_call: NA
cdr3_nt: TGTGCCAGTAGTATTGACAAGGGGACAGATACGCAGTATTTT
cdr3_aa: CASSIDKGTDTQYF

j_call: TRBJ2-7
v_call: TRBV11-2
cdr3_length: 12
clone_size: many
d_call: NA
cdr3_nt: TGTGCCAGCAGCCTGGACGCTCACGAGCAGTACTTC
cdr3_aa: CASSLDAHEQYF

j_call: TRBJ2-1
v_call: TRBV12-3/TRBV12-4
cdr3_length: 14
clone_size: many
d_call: NA
cdr3_nt: TGTGCCAGCAGTTTGAGTTCCGGATACAATGAGCAGTTCTTC
cdr3_aa: CASSLSSGYNEQFF

j_call: TRBJ1-1
v_call: TRBV5-1
cdr3_length: 14
clone_size: many
d_call: NA
cdr3_nt: TGCGCCAGCAGCTTGAGTATCGAGGTGGGAATGGCTTTCTTT
cdr3_aa: CASSLSIEVGMAFF

j_call: TRBJ1-2
v_call: TRBV3-1
cdr3_length: 13
clone_size: many
d_call: NA
cdr3_nt: TGTGCCATCTGGGACGGAAAAAACTATGGCTACACCTTC
cdr3_aa: CAIWDGKNYGYTF

j_call: TRBJ2-3
v_call: TRBV20-1
cdr3_length: 13
clone_size: many
d_call: TRBD2
cdr3_nt: TGCAGTGCGTCCGGGACTAGCATGGATACGCAGTATTTT
cdr3_aa: CSASGTSMDTQYF

j_call: TRBJ2-1
v_call: TRBV7-9
cdr3_length: 15
clone_size: many
d_call: TRBD2
cdr3_nt: TGTGCCAGCAGCTATAGCGGGAAGCTCTACAATGAGCAGTTCTTC
cdr3_aa: CASSYSGKLYNEQFF

j_call: TRBJ2-5
v_call: TRBV12-3/TRBV12-4
cdr3_length: 13
clone_size: many
d_call: NA
cdr3_nt: TGTGCCAGCAGTTTATGGCCGGTTGAGACCCAGTACTTC
cdr3_aa: CASSLWPVETQYF

j_call: TRBJ1-5
v_call: TRBV11-2
cdr3_length: 16
clone_size: NA
d_call: NA
cdr3_nt: TGTGCCAGCAGCCGCACAGGATACGGGAGCAATCAGCCCCAGCATTTT
cdr3_aa: CASSRTGYGSNQPQHF

j_call: TRBJ1-6
v_call: TRBV27
cdr3_length: 15
clone_size: many
d_call: NA
cdr3_nt: TGTGCCAGCAGTTTATTAACAGGGATGAATTCACCCCTCCACTTT
cdr3_aa: CASSLLTGMNSPLHF

j_call: TRBJ2-3
v_call: TRBV12-3/TRBV12-4
cdr3_length: 15
clone_size: many
d_call: NA
cdr3_nt: TGTGCCAGCAGTTTCGGCACAGGAGGGGGAGATACGCAGTATTTT
cdr3_aa: CASSFGTGGGDTQYF

j_call: TRBJ1-5
v_call: TRBV21-1
cdr3_length: 18
clone_size: many
d_call: NA
cdr3_nt: TGTGCCAGCAGCAAACCGGGACAGGGGGCTTATAGCAATCAGCCCCAGCATTTT
cdr3_aa: CASSKPGQGAYSNQPQHF

j_call: TRBJ2-3
v_call: TRBV12-3/TRBV12-4
cdr3_length: 15
clone_size: NA
d_call: NA
cdr3_nt: TGTGTCAGCGGCTTTGGCGGGGAAGGCACAGATACGCAGTATTTT
cdr3_aa: CVSGFGGEGTDTQYF

j_call: TRBJ1-2
v_call: TRBV28
cdr3_length: 14
clone_size: many
d_call: TRBD1
cdr3_nt: TGTGCCAGCAGTTCCGCCGGGACAGGGAGCGGCTACACCTTC
cdr3_aa: CASSSAGTGSGYTF

j_call: TRBJ2-3
v_call: TRBV12-3/TRBV12-4
cdr3_length: 16
clone_size: many
d_call: NA
cdr3_nt: TGTGCCAGCAGTTTAGCCGTCCACCTCCGCACAGATACGCAGTATTTT
cdr3_aa: CASSLAVHLRTDTQYF

j_call: TRBJ2-1
v_call: TRBV3-1
cdr3_length: 14
clone_size: many
d_call: TRBD2
cdr3_nt: TGTGCCAGCAGACTAGCGGGAGTTTTAAATGAGCAGTTCTTC
cdr3_aa: CASRLAGVLNEQFF

j_call: TRBJ2-7
v_call: TRBV20-1
cdr3_length: 12
clone_size: many
d_call: NA
cdr3_nt: TGCAGTGTCCGGCGCGGTTCCTACGAGCAGTACTTC
cdr3_aa: CSVRRGSYEQYF

j_call: TRBJ2-5
v_call: TRBV20-1
cdr3_length: 14
clone_size: many
d_call: TRBD1
cdr3_nt: TGCAGTGCTAGATCCGGACAGGTTCAAGAGACCCAGTACTTC
cdr3_aa: CSARSGQVQETQYF

j_call: TRBJ2-1
v_call: TRBV28
cdr3_length: 12
clone_size: many
d_call: NA
cdr3_nt: TGTGCCAGCAGGACGTACAGGGCTAAGCAGTTCTTC
cdr3_aa: CASRTYRAKQFF

j_call: TRBJ2-7
v_call: TRBV27
cdr3_length: 14
clone_size: NA
d_call: NA
cdr3_nt: TGTGCCAGCAGGATTCAAGCCTCCCTTTCCGAGCAGTACTTC
cdr3_aa: CASRIQASLSEQYF

j_call: TRBJ2-5
v_call: TRBV24-1
cdr3_length: 15
clone_size: many
d_call: TRBD1
cdr3_nt: TGTGCCACCAGTGACCCGACAGGGATAGAAGAGACCCAGTACTTC
cdr3_aa: CATSDPTGIEETQYF